This record looks at one TCR beta chain sequence and its context. Germline V CDR1 and CDR2: SGHRS, YFSETQ. The CDR3 is made up of 16 amino acids. J gave up 4 bases and V 0 bases, and 7 bases lay outside the gene matches. This entry belongs to a study of blood T cells in healthy people across ages. With a J-beta primer mix and a sample-barcoded 5' primer, a second PCR ran 7 to 11 cycles. TCRdb reanalysed the 5' RACE reads using MiXCR and keeps one entry per CDR3 protein. The sample records hundreds of thousands of distinct CDR3 sequences, about 20% being singletons. V gene TRBV5-1 combines with J gene TRBJ2-3; 8 bases line up with TRBD2. The sequenced material came from blood. The clonotype comes from a man aged 65 to 79 in good health. CDR3 DNA: TGCGCCAGCAGCTTGGCCGTTAGCGGGATTGCAGATACGCAGTATTTT. Its translation: CASSLAVSGIADTQYF.